These 31 T cell receptor beta chains were sequenced from one sample in a study of cytomegalovirus exposure and HLA in healthy donors. In the PCR, 60 Vbeta and 13 Jbeta primers were used. TCRdb's table, derived via immunoSEQ multiplex PCR, lists solely in-frame clones and lacks some. In the table there are approximately 180,000 clones, roughly 13% of which are singletons. The sequencing input was PBMCs. These receptors came from a man over 45 in good health and CMV-seropositive.

The CDR3 sequence: CASNSPGGMNTEAFF. The CDR3 bases are TGTGCCAGTAATTCTCCCGGGGGTATGAACACTGAAGCTTTCTTT. The rearrangement uses TRBV19 and TRBJ1-1; weak D call: TRBD1 (5 bases). The germline gives CDR1 LNHDA, CDR2 SQIVND (reference sequence). V lost 7 bases to trimming and J lost 0 bases, with 15 bases between them. CDR3 size: 15 residues.

This clone came up a few times. J is TRBJ1-1 and V is TRBV19; D not resolved. V was cut by 2 bases and J by 0 bases, with 4 bases left in between. The germline gives CDR1 LNHDA, CDR2 SQIVND (reference sequence). This CDR3 has 13 residues. The CDR3 DNA sequence: TGTGCCAGTAGTATAACAGTGAACACTGAAGCTTTCTTT. This gives the protein CASSITVNTEAFF.

This clone turned up a few times. V is TRBV5-1 and J is TRBJ2-6, with D possibly being TRBD1 (6 bases). The germline CDR1 and CDR2 sequences are SGHRS and YFSETQ. The CDR3 runs 14 residues. The V end was cut by 4 bases, the J end by 2 bases, with 7 bases between. The CDR3 DNA reads as TGCGCCAGCAGCACAGGGCCTGGGGCCAACGTCCTGACTTTC. It codes for CASSTGPGANVLTF.

The chain has TRBV4-3 and TRBJ2-3; 7 nucleotides line up with TRBD2. This CDR3 has 15 amino acids. V lost 0 bases, J lost 1 base, and 1 base stayed unmatched. Germline V CDR1 and CDR2: LGHNA, YSLEER. The CDR3 is CASSQESGGTDTQYF. CDR3 sequence (DNA): TGCGCCAGCAGCCAAGAGAGCGGGGGCACAGATACGCAGTATTTT.

The rearrangement links TRBV11-3 to TRBJ1-4; D unclear. Between the trimmed V and J ends, which lost 5 bases and 3 bases, there was a span of 4 bases. Germline V gene lookup returns CDR1 SGHNT and CDR2 YENEEA. The CDR3 sequence is 12 residues long. Here the CDR3 DNA reads TGTGCCAGCAGCCCTTCTAATGAAAAACTGTTTTTT. This translates into CASSPSNEKLFF.

CDR3 region: CATSRDRSSGGKETQYF. The CDR3 nucleotides read TGTGCCACCAGCAGAGATCGGAGTAGCGGGGGAAAAGAGACCCAGTACTTC. This chain joins TRBV15 and TRBJ2-5; 9 nucleotides agree with TRBD2. The V gene's germline CDR1 is LNHNV and CDR2 YYDKDF (reference sequence). The CDR3 has 17 amino acids. J lost 3 bases, V lost 0 bases, and 8 bases had no gene match.

The CDR3 coding sequence is TGTGCCAGCAGCGCGCAACAGGTTATCGGAAACACCATATATTTT. Translating gives CASSAQQVIGNTIYF. The chain links TRBV7-9 to TRBJ1-3; possible D gene TRBD1, 5 bases. Trimming left V 5 bases short and J 4 bases short, with 15 bases between. The CDR3 is 15 residues long. CDR1 is SEHNR and CDR2 is FQNEAQ in the germline V gene (reference sequence).

A few counts support this clone. The V and J genes are TRBV6-1 and TRBJ2-7, with D perhaps TRBD2 (5 bases). This CDR3 is built from 15 residues. The V and J ends lost 3 bases and 4 bases respectively, with 16 bases between them. The V gene's germline CDR1 is MNHNS and CDR2 SASEGT. This CDR3 reads CASSDVQRRSYEQYV. The CDR3, as DNA: TGTGCCAGCAGTGACGTTCAGAGGAGGTCTTACGAGCAGTACGTC.

This clone was observed a few times. The CDR3 DNA sequence: TGTGCCAGCAGCTCGACAGGGTACTATGGCTACACCTTC. This codes for CASSSTGYYGYTF. The J gene is TRBJ1-2, the V gene TRBV5-5; 7 bases agree with TRBD1. The CDR3 is made up of 13 amino acids. Trimming cost V 3 bases and J 3 bases; bases outside gene matches: 2. CDR1 and CDR2 from the germline V gene are SGHKS and YYEKEE (reference sequence).

The rearrangement links TRBV4-3 to TRBJ1-5, with no clear D. This CDR3 is 15 amino acids long. CDR1 and CDR2 (germline): LGHNA, YSLEER. With 0 bases removed from V and 2 bases from J, the gap between germline ends came to 8 bases. The CDR3 sequence: CASSQDWSGNQPQHF. The CDR3 nucleotides read TGCGCCAGCAGCCAAGATTGGTCGGGCAATCAGCCCCAGCATTTT.

This clone was recorded a few times. The chain carries TRBV19 and TRBJ1-1; weak D call: TRBD1 (5 bases). The CDR3 contains 13 residues. Germline V lookup: CDR1 LNHDA, CDR2 SQIVND (reference sequence). The V gene lost 6 bases and the J gene lost 3 bases, with 11 bases spanning the gap. The CDR3 region is CASRYRRDTEAFF. The CDR3, as DNA: TGTGCCAGTAGATACAGGAGGGACACTGAAGCTTTCTTT.

The chain is built from TRBV2 and TRBJ1-6; tentative D call: TRBD1 (6 bases). Deletions cut 7 bases from V and 3 bases from J, with 10 bases between. CDR1 and CDR2 (germline): SNHLY, FYNNEI. The CDR3 runs to 14 residues. CDR3 residues: CASIWTDYNSPLHF. The CDR3 region has the DNA TGTGCCAGCATTTGGACAGACTATAATTCACCCCTCCACTTT.

This clone has a handful of counts. This sequence joins TRBV28 and TRBJ1-1; no reliable D call. Trimming took 6 bases from V and 3 from J, leaving 5 bases between them. The CDR3 totals 11 residues. The V gene's germline CDR1 is MDHEN and CDR2 SYDVKM. CDR3 DNA sequence: TGTGCCAGCAGCCTCGACACTGAAGCTTTCTTT. Translation gives CASSLDTEAFF.

This clone was picked up a small number of times. The V gene is TRBV7-2, the J gene TRBJ1-5, with 9 bases identical to TRBD1. Trimming removed 5 bases from V and 2 bases from J; junction bases left unmatched: 7. The CDR3 sequence is 16 residues long. CDR1 and CDR2 from the germline V gene are SGHTA and FQGNSA. CDR3 in DNA: TGTGCCAGCAGCACAACAGGGGGCGTAGGCAATCAGCCCCAGCATTTT. Encoded protein: CASSTTGGVGNQPQHF. The variable domain in full, completed from reference TRBV7-2 and TRBJ1-5, reads GAGVSQSPSNKVTEKGKDVELRCDPISGHTALYWYRQSLGQGLEFLIYFQGNSAPDKSGLPSDRFSAERTGGSVSTLTIQRTQQEDSAVYLCASSTTGGVGNQPQHFGDGTRLSIL.

This clone was observed a few times. The rearrangement joins TRBV5-4 to TRBJ2-1; D is unclear. The CDR3 totals 13 residues. Germline CDR1 reads SGHNT; CDR2 reads YYREEE (reference sequence). The V and J ends lost 4 bases and 10 bases respectively, with 15 bases between them. The CDR3 DNA reads as TGTGCCAGCAGCAACACTGGCGTGGGCGAGCAGTTCTTC. Translation gives CASSNTGVGEQFF.

CDR3 protein: CASSQDRQPPSVAFF. For the CDR3, the DNA is TGCGCCAGCAGCCAAGACCGACAACCGCCTTCCGTAGCTTTCTTT. The chain recombines TRBV4-3 with TRBJ1-1; D is undetermined. Germline V gene sequence: CDR1 LGHNA, CDR2 YSLEER. This CDR3 is built from 15 residues. Between the trimmed V and J ends, which lost 0 bases and 10 bases, there was a span of 18 bases.

The rearrangement uses TRBV7-2 and TRBJ2-3; the D is unclear. This CDR3 spans 12 amino acids. With 6 bases removed from V and 14 bases from J, the gap between germline ends came to 18 bases. Germline assignment: CDR1 SGHTA and CDR2 FQGNSA. The CDR3 sequence: CASSHGPSVAYF. For the CDR3, the DNA is TGTGCCAGCAGTCATGGGCCCTCCGTCGCGTATTTT.

In its sample, this clone was seen a few times. The V call is TRBV30, the J call TRBJ2-3; D is possibly TRBD1 (5 bases). The CDR3 runs 14 residues. Germline CDR1 reads GTSNPN; CDR2 reads SVGIG (reference sequence). Trimming took 3 bases from V and 4 from J, leaving 14 bases between them. Written as DNA, the CDR3 is TGTGCCTGGAGCCTCAGGGTTAACTCAGATACGCAGTATTTT. It specifies CAWSLRVNSDTQYF.

The rearrangement links TRBV9 to TRBJ2-5, with TRBD2 matching 8 bases. This CDR3 is 16 amino acids long. J gave up 2 bases and V 0 bases, and 6 bases lay outside the gene matches. Germline V CDR1 and CDR2: SGDLS, YYNGEE. In DNA, the CDR3 is TGTGCCAGCAGCGTAGCGGTTAGCGGGGCTCAAGAGACCCAGTACTTC. It translates to CASSVAVSGAQETQYF.

This sequence joins TRBV6-5 and TRBJ1-3; D remains ambiguous. This CDR3 has 15 amino acids. Deletions cut 5 bases from V and 0 bases from J, with 11 bases between. Germline CDR1 and CDR2: MNHEY and SVGAGI. The CDR3 here is CASSGGLISGNTIYF. The CDR3 nucleotides are TGTGCCAGCAGTGGCGGACTGATCTCTGGAAACACCATATATTTT.

The chain is built from TRBV6-5 and TRBJ1-1; 8 nucleotides agree with TRBD1. V lost 2 bases, J lost 6 bases, and 11 bases stayed unmatched. Looked up from germline, CDR1 is MNHEY and CDR2 is SVGAGI. The CDR3 runs 16 residues. The CDR3 reads CASSYHWTGKVSEAFF. The CDR3 coding sequence is TGTGCCAGCAGTTACCATTGGACAGGGAAGGTCTCTGAAGCTTTCTTT.

This chain uses TRBV5-6 with TRBJ2-2, with TRBD2 identical over 7 bases. Germline V gene data show CDR1 as SGHDT and CDR2 as YYEEEE. Losses at the gene ends were 2 bases for V and 4 bases for J; bases not matched to a gene: 2. CDR3 length equals 14 residues. CDR3 in DNA: TGTGCCAGCAGCTTCTGGACTAGCACCGGGGAGCTGTTTTTT. Its protein is CASSFWTSTGELFF. Full variable domain (rest looked up from reference TRBV5-6 and TRBJ2-2): DAGVTQSPTHLIKTRGQQVTLRCSPKSGHDTVSWYQQALGQGPQFIFQYYEEEERQRGNFPDRFSGHQFPNYSSELNVNALLLGDSALYLCASSFWTSTGELFFGEGSRLTVL.

The table lists this clone with a few counts. This rearrangement joins TRBV5-1 to TRBJ2-5, with 7 bases fitting TRBD2. CDR1 SGHRS and CDR2 YFSETQ come from the germline V gene. This CDR3 is built from 15 residues. The ends lost 4 bases at V and 5 bases at J; junction bases unmatched: 11. The chain's CDR3 is CASSPVSGGGETQYF. The CDR3 coding sequence is TGCGCCAGCAGCCCTGTCTCGGGGGGAGGGGAGACCCAGTACTTC.

The rearrangement uses TRBV4-2 and TRBJ2-5; TRBD2 matches at 8 bases. The CDR3 is 15 amino acids. J gave up 4 bases and V 0 bases, and 4 bases lay outside the gene matches. The V gene's germline CDR1 is LGHNA and CDR2 YNFKEQ. The CDR3 DNA sequence: TGTGCCAGCAGCCAAGATCCGGGAGGGGCAGAGACCCAGTACTTC. Its translation is CASSQDPGGAETQYF.

This clone was found a few times. V is TRBV6-5 and J is TRBJ1-1, with D unclear. Germline CDR1 reads MNHEY; CDR2 reads SVGAGI. This CDR3 is built from 11 residues. Trimming cost V 7 bases and J 6 bases, with 9 bases left between them. The CDR3 loop reads CASMVWPEAFF. The CDR3 DNA is TGTGCCAGCATGGTCTGGCCTGAAGCTTTCTTT.

This clone showed up just a few times. The J gene is TRBJ2-5, the V gene TRBV21-1; the DNA was not compared with TRBD2, the D call given in the table. TRBV21-1 is an annotated pseudogene. The CDR3 extends over 14 amino acids. This CDR3 reads CASSKAAGEETQYF. The CDR3 region has the DNA TGTGCCAGCAGCAAAGCGGCGGGGGAGGAGACCCAGTACTTC.

V gene TRBV9 combines with J gene TRBJ2-3; 15 bases are a match to TRBD2. Germline V CDR1 and CDR2: SGDLS, YYNGEE. Unmatched junction bases numbered 5, after V lost 0 bases and J lost 0 bases. This CDR3 region has 19 residues. CDR3 sequence (DNA): TGTGCCAGCAGCGTAGCAGGACTAGCGGGGGGGATTAGCACAGATACGCAGTATTTT. Translating gives CASSVAGLAGGISTDTQYF.

This clone was observed a few times. The V gene is TRBV5-1, the J gene TRBJ2-7; TRBD1 agrees at 10 bases. The CDR3 is 16 amino acids. The V gene's germline CDR1 is SGHRS and CDR2 YFSETQ. The V and J ends lost 1 base and 1 base, in that order; junction bases with no gene match: 5. CDR3 nucleotides: TGCGCCAGCAGCTTGTCTCCGGGACAGGGGTCCTACGAGCAGTACTTC. This translates into CASSLSPGQGSYEQYF.

This clone showed up just a few times. The chain employs TRBV19 and TRBJ1-5, with TRBD1 as a possible D gene (5 bases). Looked up from germline, CDR1 is LNHDA and CDR2 is SQIVND (reference sequence). V lost 6 bases and J lost 5, with 11 bases in between. CDR3 length equals 13 residues. The CDR3 here is CASSRDSYQPQHF. As DNA, the CDR3 is TGTGCCAGTAGCCGGGACTCCTATCAGCCCCAGCATTTT.

V and J are TRBV6-4 and TRBJ2-3; no reliable D call. CDR3 length: 13 amino acids. V lost 6 bases to trimming and J lost 5 bases, with 12 bases between them. Germline V gene lookup returns CDR1 MRHNA and CDR2 SNTAGT. The CDR3 sequence is CASSNEPGDTQYF. The DNA of the CDR3 is TGTGCCAGCAGCAATGAGCCTGGAGATACGCAGTATTTT.

The CDR3 loop is CATSKPGQGNYGYTF. Here the CDR3 DNA reads TGTGCCACCAGCAAACCGGGACAGGGGAACTATGGCTACACCTTC. The chain links TRBV15 to TRBJ1-2; 10 bases align to TRBD1. From germline, CDR1 is LNHNV and CDR2 YYDKDF (reference sequence). This CDR3 region has 15 residues. V was clipped by 4 bases and J by 2 bases; unmatched bases: 4.